This T cell receptor (beta chain) is drawn from a study of blood T cells in healthy people across ages. CDR3 length equals 11 residues. Germline loops: CDR1 SNHLY, CDR2 FYNNEI. The V end lost 5 bases, the J end lost 13 bases, and 12 bases lay between the germline ends. With a J-beta primer mix and a sample-barcoded 5' primer, a second PCR ran about 7 to 12 cycles. TCRdb recomputed calls from the 5' RACE reads with MiXCR, one row per CDR3 protein. The table shows around 800,000 distinct CDR3 sequences, with roughly 25% occurring only once. These data also formed part of another study, on T cells of mothers and their children.

This clonotype was obtained from a boy between 10 and 17 years old in good health. What was sequenced was blood. The chain is built from TRBV2 and TRBJ2-1; possible D gene TRBD2, 6 bases. CDR3 region: CASSLPGLQFF. The CDR3 DNA is TGTGCCAGCAGTCTACCGGGACTTCAGTTCTTC.